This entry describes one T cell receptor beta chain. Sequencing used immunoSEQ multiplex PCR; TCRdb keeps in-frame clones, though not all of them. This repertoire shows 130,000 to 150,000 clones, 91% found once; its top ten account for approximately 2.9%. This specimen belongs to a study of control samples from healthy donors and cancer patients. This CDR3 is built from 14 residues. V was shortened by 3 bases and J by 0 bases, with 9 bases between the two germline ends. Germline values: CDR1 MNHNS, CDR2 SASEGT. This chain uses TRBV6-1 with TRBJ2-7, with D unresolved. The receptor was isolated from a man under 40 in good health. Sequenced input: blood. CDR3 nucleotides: TGTGCCAGCAGTGAGGCAGCCTTCTCCTACGAGCAGTACTTC. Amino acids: CASSEAAFSYEQYF.